This T cell receptor (beta chain) originates from a study of blood T cell repertoires in COVID-19. Overall study: Collection of acute and convalescent COVID-19 samples took place in the United States, Italy and Spain. Sources were T cells, B-cell-depleted T cells, or PBMCs; the material itself was cDNA or gDNA.

The table came from immunoSEQ multiplex PCR; TCRdb's copy has only in-frame clones and leaves some out. Counted here are roughly 110,000 clones, 75% to 90% occurring once; the ten biggest clones make up around 6%. Seattle-derived patients entered the study during active infection and were followed longitudinally. V shed 6 bases, J shed 2 bases, and the junction held 6 bases outside the gene matches. The germline CDR1 and CDR2 sequences are MNHEY and SVGAGI. The CDR3 length is 15 residues. This clone turned up a few times. This clonotype originated in a woman aged 55 to 70 with COVID-19, enrolled during active disease. The chain recombines TRBV6-5 with TRBJ1-5; 8 bases match TRBD1. Input material: peripheral blood. This CDR3 is CASRPTGAGNQPQHF. The CDR3 region has the DNA TGTGCCAGCAGGCCGACAGGGGCGGGCAATCAGCCCCAGCATTTT.